One and the same sample provided the 6 T cell receptor beta chains below, sequenced in a study of blood T cell repertoires in COVID-19. Produced via immunoSEQ multiplex PCR; TCRdb's table is partial and in-frame only. The table includes under 85,000 clones, roughly 81% detected once. The sequencing input was peripheral blood. The receptors here all came from an elderly man with acute or convalescent COVID-19.

CDR3 in DNA: TGTGCCATCAGGCCCCGAGAAGCGGGGGCCCCGGATTTCTACGAGCAGTACTTC. It encodes CAIRPREAGAPDFYEQYF. V usage is TRBV10-3 and J usage is TRBJ2-7; 8 bases fit TRBD2. With 6 bases clipped from V and 3 bases from J, the junction kept 19 bases outside the gene matches. Looked up from germline, CDR1 is ENHRY and CDR2 is SYGVKD. The CDR3 has 18 residues.

This chain joins TRBV19 and TRBJ2-3, with 10 bases that match TRBD2. Trimming took 5 bases from V and 1 from J; bases not matched to a gene: 3. Germline assignment: CDR1 LNHDA and CDR2 SQIVND (reference sequence). The CDR3 has 15 residues. The CDR3 coding sequence is TGTGCCAGTAGTGCCGGACTAGCGGGCACAGATACGCAGTATTTT. Translation: CASSAGLAGTDTQYF.

The rearrangement links TRBV28 to TRBJ1-2; D is unresolved. The CDR3 runs to 13 residues. V was clipped by 2 bases and J by 4 bases, with 8 bases between them. Per the germline V gene, CDR1 is MDHEN and CDR2 is SYDVKM. In DNA form, the CDR3 reads TGTGCCAGCAGTTTACTACAGTCCTATGGCTACACCTTC. Translated, it gives CASSLLQSYGYTF.

The chain uses TRBV18 and TRBJ2-6, with 8 bases matching TRBD1. The ends lost 1 base at V and 1 base at J; junction bases unmatched: 12. CDR3 length: 20 residues. In germline, CDR1 is KGHSH, CDR2 LQKENI. DNA of the CDR3: TGTGCCAGCTCACCACGGATTTTGGGACAGGACCCATCTGGGGCCAACGTCCTGACTTTC. Protein: CASSPRILGQDPSGANVLTF.

V and J are TRBV15 and TRBJ2-2; 12 nucleotides agree with TRBD1. After removal of 4 bases from V and 6 bases from J, the junction contained 3 bases not matched to a gene. The CDR3 is 15 residues long. Looked up from germline, CDR1 is LNHNV and CDR2 is YYDKDF (reference sequence). The CDR3 DNA reads as TGTGCCACCAGCATGGGACAGGGGGCGCCCGGGGAGCTGTTTTTT. This gives the protein CATSMGQGAPGELFF.

This clone was seen only once. The rearrangement links TRBV5-5 to TRBJ1-1; TRBD1 aligns across 8 bases. Trimming took 3 bases from V and 11 from J; bases not matched to a gene: 3. The CDR3 consists of 11 residues. The germline gives CDR1 SGHKS, CDR2 YYEKEE (reference sequence). The CDR3 DNA follows: TGTGCCAGCAGCTCAGGGGGCAGGGCTTTCTTT. It codes for CASSSGGRAFF.